Each of the 30 T cell receptor beta chains below was sequenced from the same sample in a study of shared clonotypes between healthy human individuals. Sequencing used immunoSEQ multiplex PCR; TCRdb keeps in-frame clones, though not all of them. Of 2 million to 2.5 million clones in the sample, 85% to 95% were seen once. The sample taken for sequencing was naive CD4+ T cells from PBMCs. Subset: CD45RA+ positively selected. Receptors originate from a young man in good health. Some clones in this sample may be carry-over from other donors' samples.

The chain couples TRBV7-2 to TRBJ2-1; the match to TRBD2 covers 11 bases. The CDR3 is 17 amino acids. The germline CDR1 and CDR2 sequences are SGHTA and FQGNSA. The CDR3 region is CATAEGLAGGTYNEQFF. The CDR3 region has the DNA TGTGCGACGGCCGAAGGGCTAGCGGGAGGAACCTACAATGAGCAGTTCTTC.

In its sample, this clone was seen once. The chain has TRBV11-2 and TRBJ2-7; D not resolved. Germline CDR1 reads SGHAT; CDR2 reads FQNNGV. The V end was cut by 3 bases, the J end by 0 bases, with 9 bases between. The CDR3 totals 14 residues. In DNA form, the CDR3 reads TGTGCCAGCAGCTTGGCTAAGGCCTCCTACGAGCAGTACTTC. Its protein is CASSLAKASYEQYF.

The chain employs TRBV29-1 and TRBJ1-2; D not resolved. Germline-derived CDR1 and CDR2 are SQVTM and ANQGSEA. The CDR3 length is 11 residues. CDR3 nucleotides: TGCCTGGTCGGGGAGGTCTATGGCTACACCTTC. Translated: CLVGEVYGYTF.

V usage is TRBV6-6 and J usage is TRBJ2-1, with 10 positions matching TRBD1. V trimming: 4 bases; J trimming: 2 bases; junction bases outside the gene matches: 2. CDR3 length: 15 amino acids. CDR1 is MNHNY, CDR2 SVGAGI, per germline (reference sequence). The CDR3 DNA reads TGTGCCAGCAGTTTGGGACAGGGGCCCTACAATGAGCAGTTCTTC. The encoded protein is CASSLGQGPYNEQFF.

On this clone: Other DNA sequences in the sample encode the same CDR3. The V call is TRBV7-2, the J call TRBJ1-5; a weak D match, TRBD1 (6 bases). Trimming took off 5 bases at V and 0 bases at J, with 11 bases between the two ends. This CDR3 region has 15 residues. Germline lookup yields CDR1 SGHTA and CDR2 FQGNSA. CDR3 in amino acids: CASSLQGNSNQPQHF. DNA of the CDR3: TGTGCCAGCAGCCTTCAGGGGAATAGCAATCAGCCCCAGCATTTT.

The CDR3 sequence: CATYLGAGSYTKYF. CDR3 sequence (DNA): TGTGCCACTTACCTAGGGGCAGGGTCTTATACTAAGTACTTC. The V and J genes are TRBV6-1 and TRBJ2-7; D may be TRBD1 (5 bases). V was clipped by 10 bases and J by 11 bases, with 27 bases between them. This CDR3 is built from 14 residues. From germline, CDR1 is MNHNS and CDR2 SASEGT.

This clone was found a few times. The genes are TRBV7-9 and TRBJ1-3; D gene unclear. The V end was cut by 11 bases, the J end by 0 bases, with 11 bases between. CDR1 and CDR2 (germline): SEHNR, FQNEAQ (reference sequence). The CDR3 extends over 13 amino acids. The CDR3 region has the DNA TGTGCCTCCCAAGCCACCTCTGGAAACACCATATATTTT. Translating it yields CASQATSGNTIYF.

The chain joins TRBV30 to TRBJ2-5, with 8 bases matching TRBD1. The V gene end was trimmed by 5 bases and the J gene end by 1 base; junction bases not matched to a gene: 9. The CDR3 is made up of 15 amino acids. Germline CDR1 reads GTSNPN; CDR2 reads SVGIG (reference sequence). This chain's CDR3 is CAWERGTGPQETQYF. In nucleotides, the CDR3 is TGTGCCTGGGAAAGAGGGACAGGCCCCCAAGAGACCCAGTACTTC.

This clone was detected only once. The rearrangement joins TRBV6-6 to TRBJ1-2; weak D call: TRBD1 (6 bases). This CDR3 is 16 amino acids long. V dropped 0 bases and J dropped 3 bases, with 14 bases sitting between them. Germline V lookup: CDR1 MNHNY, CDR2 SVGAGI (reference sequence). The CDR3: CASSYSRDTRDYGYTF. As DNA, the CDR3 is TGTGCCAGCAGTTACTCTCGGGACACCAGAGACTATGGCTACACCTTC.

This clone was seen a single time. CDR3 coding DNA: TGCGCCAGCAGCTTGGTTATGGTTAGCGGATCTGAGCAGTTCTTC. It specifies CASSLVMVSGSEQFF. This chain links TRBV5-1 with TRBJ2-1, with a tentative D call TRBD2 (6 bases). The CDR3 is 15 amino acids. Germline V gives CDR1 SGHRS, CDR2 YFSETQ. V lost 0 bases to trimming and J lost 9 bases, with 16 bases between them.

The gene calls are TRBV15 and TRBJ2-1, with 13 positions matching TRBD2. Per germline, CDR1 LNHNV and CDR2 YYDKDF (reference sequence). The CDR3 runs 16 residues. Trimming took 1 base from V and 5 from J; bases not matched to a gene: 2. Written as DNA, the CDR3 is TGTGCCACCAGCAGAGGAGGACTAGCGGGGGACAATGAGCAGTTCTTC. Protein product: CATSRGGLAGDNEQFF.

V is TRBV10-3 and J is TRBJ2-7, with 8 bases matching TRBD2. Per germline, CDR1 ENHRY and CDR2 SYGVKD. The CDR3 has 15 residues. V dropped 5 bases and J dropped 5; count of bases not matched to a gene: 11. The CDR3, as DNA: TGTGCCATCAGTCTCGGGGGGGGTCCTCCTAACGAGCAGTACTTC. It encodes CAISLGGGPPNEQYF.

The V gene is TRBV18, the J gene TRBJ2-5, with 7 positions matching TRBD2. The CDR3 is made up of 14 amino acids. Trimming at V came to 3 bases and at J to 5 bases, leaving 6 bases not matched to a gene. The germline CDR1 and CDR2 sequences are KGHSH and LQKENI. The CDR3 here is CASSPRTSRETQYF. CDR3 coding DNA: TGTGCCAGCTCACCGAGGACTAGTAGGGAGACCCAGTACTTC. Filled out from reference TRBV18 and TRBJ2-5, the complete variable domain reads NAGVMQNPRHLVRRRGQEARLRCSPMKGHSHVYWYRQLPEEGLKFMVYLQKENIIDESGMPKERFSAEFPKEGPSILRIQQVVRGDSAAYFCASSPRTSRETQYFGPGTRLLVL.

V gene TRBV7-2 combines with J gene TRBJ2-7, with TRBD2 matching 15 bases. CDR1 SGHTA and CDR2 FQGNSA come from the germline V gene. The CDR3 covers 16 residues. V dropped 3 bases and J dropped 6; count of bases not matched to a gene: 6. The CDR3 DNA reads TGTGCCAGCAGCTTGAGGACTAGCGGGAGGGCCTCCGAGCAGTACTTC. Translating it yields CASSLRTSGRASEQYF.

This chain links TRBV6-1 with TRBJ2-7; no definite D call. V lost 4 bases and J 3 bases, leaving 7 bases between the germline ends. The CDR3 totals 12 residues. Germline loops: CDR1 MNHNS, CDR2 SASEGT. The DNA for the CDR3 is TGTGCCAGCAGTGGGCCAGGCTACGAGCAGTACTTC. Amino acid sequence: CASSGPGYEQYF.

J is TRBJ1-3 and V is TRBV5-4; the match to TRBD1 covers 8 bases. With 4 bases clipped from V and 2 bases from J, the junction kept 2 bases outside the gene matches. The CDR3 is 14 residues long. The germline V gene has CDR1 SGHNT and CDR2 YYREEE (reference sequence). The CDR3 bases are TGTGCCAGCAGCAAGACAGGGGCTGGAAACACCATATATTTT. It is translated as CASSKTGAGNTIYF.

Comment on this clone: At one boundary the junction diverges from the germline segment, which might be a read error. The chain combines TRBV28 with TRBJ1-2, with 8 bases fitting TRBD1. Looked up from germline, CDR1 is MDHEN and CDR2 is SYDVKM. The CDR3 spans 12 residues. The CDR3 nucleotides are TGTGCCAGCAGTTTATCTAGGGACAGGCCCTTATTC. Protein product: CASSLSRDRPLF.

The chain combines TRBV28 with TRBJ1-2, with TRBD1 as a possible D gene (6 bases). The CDR3 spans 16 residues. In germline, CDR1 is MDHEN, CDR2 SYDVKM. Trimming took off 6 bases at V and 3 bases at J, with 20 bases between the two ends. CDR3 loop: CASSARIGQTDYGYTF. The CDR3 nucleotides are TGTGCCAGCAGCGCGCGAATCGGACAGACTGACTATGGCTACACCTTC.

This clone appeared once. The rearrangement uses TRBV2 and TRBJ2-7, with 10 bases fitting TRBD1. In germline, CDR1 is SNHLY, CDR2 FYNNEI. V lost 6 bases, J lost 4 bases, and 6 bases stayed unmatched. CDR3 length: 14 amino acids. CDR3 sequence (DNA): TGTGCCAGCAGCGGCATGGGACAGGGGTACGAGCAGTACTTC. Translated: CASSGMGQGYEQYF. The complete variable domain, with remaining parts taken from reference TRBV2 and TRBJ2-7, reads EPEVTQTPSHQVTQMGQEVILRCVPISNHLYFYWYRQILGQKVEFLVSFYNNEISEKSEIFDDQFSVERPDGSNFTLKIRSTKLEDSAMYFCASSGMGQGYEQYFGPGTRLTVT.

This chain joins TRBV7-9 and TRBJ1-2, with D perhaps matching TRBD1 (5 bases). This CDR3 region has 16 residues. Germline CDR1 SEHNR, CDR2 FQNEAQ (reference sequence). Deletions cut 4 bases from V and 4 bases from J, with 19 bases between. The DNA of the CDR3 is TGTGCCAGCAGCTCAGCAGTCAAACGGGACGGCTATGGCTACACCTTC. As protein: CASSSAVKRDGYGYTF.

This chain joins TRBV5-1 and TRBJ2-1; TRBD1 matches 8 bases. Germline loops: CDR1 SGHRS, CDR2 YFSETQ. With V trimmed by 3 bases and J by 7 bases, 9 bases remained unmatched. The CDR3 runs to 15 residues. CDR3: CASSSGFTGGNEQFF. CDR3 coding DNA: TGCGCCAGCAGCTCGGGTTTCACAGGGGGGAATGAGCAGTTCTTC.

The V and J genes are TRBV28 and TRBJ1-1, with 7 bases matching TRBD1. Germline assignment: CDR1 MDHEN and CDR2 SYDVKM. The CDR3 loop spans 12 amino acids. V shed 8 bases and J 8 bases; nucleotides not matched to a gene: 8. The CDR3 is CASEDRQGEAFF. In nucleotides, the CDR3 is TGTGCCAGCGAAGATCGACAGGGCGAAGCTTTCTTT.

This chain links TRBV5-1 with TRBJ2-6, with D perhaps matching TRBD2 (5 bases). CDR1 is SGHRS, CDR2 YFSETQ, per germline. This CDR3 contains 16 residues. V lost 5 bases to trimming and J lost 4 bases, with 16 bases between them. The CDR3 bases are TGCGCCAGCAGTGTGGGAGTTGCGGCAGGGGCCAACGTCCTGACTTTC. It specifies CASSVGVAAGANVLTF.

Comment on this clone: The sample has other DNA sequences that encode this CDR3 too. The V gene is TRBV20-1, the J gene TRBJ1-1; D not certain. Germline V gene data show CDR1 as DFQATT and CDR2 as SNEGSKA (reference sequence). With 6 bases removed from V and 7 bases from J, the gap between germline ends came to 12 bases. This CDR3 has 11 amino acids. CDR3 in DNA: TGCAGTGCAAGCCGCGCAGATGAAGCTTTCTTT. Translation gives CSASRADEAFF.

The V call is TRBV5-4, the J call TRBJ2-7; weak D call: TRBD1 (6 bases). From germline, CDR1 is SGHNT and CDR2 YYREEE (reference sequence). V shed 3 bases and J shed 9 bases, with 22 bases lying between them. The CDR3 has 15 residues. CDR3 sequence: CASSSKTDWKGVQYF. CDR3 coding DNA: TGTGCCAGCAGCTCGAAAACGGACTGGAAGGGGGTGCAGTACTTC.

The gene calls are TRBV29-1 and TRBJ2-1, with TRBD2 identical over 8 bases. J gave up 4 bases and V 4 bases, and 12 bases lay outside the gene matches. Per germline, CDR1 SQVTM and CDR2 ANQGSEA. The CDR3 runs to 16 residues. The CDR3 DNA is TGCAGCGTTGCCTCCAGTATAGCGGGGCGGTACAATGAGCAGTTCTTC. It translates to CSVASSIAGRYNEQFF.

CDR3 protein: CASSSLWDRGDYGYTF. DNA for the CDR3: TGTGCCAGCAGCTCCCTTTGGGACAGGGGTGACTATGGCTACACCTTC. The chain has TRBV7-2 and TRBJ1-2, with 10 bases aligning to TRBD1. With V trimmed by 4 bases and J by 3 bases, 8 bases remained unmatched. This CDR3 is 16 amino acids long. Germline V gene sequence: CDR1 SGHTA, CDR2 FQGNSA.

The rearrangement links TRBV7-3 to TRBJ2-3; no clear D gene. With 2 bases removed from V and 1 base from J, the gap between germline ends came to 19 bases. This CDR3 is 18 amino acids long. Germline loops: CDR1 SGHTA, CDR2 FQGTGA. CDR3 nucleotide sequence: TGTGCCAGCAGCTTATCTCACCCTGGTGACCCCCGCACAGATACGCAGTATTTT. Translated: CASSLSHPGDPRTDTQYF.

This CDR3 is CASSPRARGEGEKLFF. CDR3 in DNA: TGTGCCAGCAGCCCCCGGGCCAGAGGGGAGGGTGAAAAACTGTTTTTT. The chain recombines TRBV5-5 with TRBJ1-4; D perhaps matches TRBD1 (5 bases). Germline assignment: CDR1 SGHKS and CDR2 YYEKEE (reference sequence). This CDR3 comprises 16 residues. Trimming pared 4 bases from V and 7 bases from J, leaving 20 bases between.

The rearrangement links TRBV28 to TRBJ1-3; TRBD1 matches 10 bases. Germline V gene sequence: CDR1 MDHEN, CDR2 SYDVKM. The CDR3 is 16 amino acids. Unmatched junction bases numbered 8, after V lost 5 bases and J lost 4 bases. CDR3 sequence (DNA): TGTGCCAGCAGTCGAGGCGGGACAGGGGAGGGAAACACCATATATTTT. Its protein product is CASSRGGTGEGNTIYF.